This entry describes one TCR beta chain. This could be a read error, since a much larger clone is one nucleotide away. The data originate from a study of molecular identifiers for immune sequencing clone quantification. The CDR3 totals 12 residues. Germline V CDR1 and CDR2: WNHNN, SYGVQD (reference sequence). Bulk TCR libraries used previously described methods and listed TCR primers. TCRdb called the PCR reads again in MiXCR, with one record for every CDR3 protein. Counted here are 100,000 or so distinct CDR3 sequences, roughly a fifth occurring once; the ten biggest clones make up 1% to 1.2%. Sequencing input: naive CD8+ T cells from blood, with Jurkat cell RNA spiked in. Subset meaning: FACS-sorted CD8+CD4-CCR7+CD45RA+ naive T cells. The chain couples TRBV10-1 to TRBJ2-7, with D perhaps matching TRBD2 (5 bases). This sequence originates from a human donor in good health. Some libraries in this study had Jurkat cell RNA spiked in. This chain's CDR3 is CASSDGSYEQCF. The CDR3, as DNA: TGCGCCAGCAGTGATGGGAGCTACGAGCAGTGCTTC.